Each of the 29 T cell receptor beta chains below was sequenced from the same sample in a study of shared clonotypes between healthy human individuals. CD45RO-negative CD8 cells positively selected for CCR7 made up the naive population, which excluded terminally differentiated effector memory CD45RA+ cells. The repertoire was sequenced with immunoSEQ multiplex PCR; TCRdb's copy has only in-frame clones and lacks some. The profile shows 2 million or so clones, around 96% of them singletons. Input material: naive CD8+ T cells sorted from blood. The origin of the receptors is a man aged 18 to 29 in good health.

In regard to this clone: Other DNA sequences in the sample encode the same CDR3. This rearrangement joins TRBV5-4 to TRBJ2-7; D might be TRBD1 or TRBD2, each matching 7 bases. CDR1 is SGHNT and CDR2 is YYREEE in the germline V gene (reference sequence). This CDR3 is built from 14 residues. V was clipped by 1 base and J by 4 bases, with 12 bases between them. CDR3 residues: CASSLSRGGYEQYF. The DNA for the CDR3 is TGTGCCAGCAGCTTGTCCAGGGGGGGATACGAGCAGTACTTC.

A single count supports this clone. The V and J genes are TRBV13 and TRBJ2-3; D remains unclear. The CDR3 has 13 amino acids. Germline V gives CDR1 PRHDT, CDR2 FYEKMQ (reference sequence). V dropped 5 bases and J dropped 1 base, with 7 bases sitting between them. CDR3 nucleotide sequence: TGTGCCAGCAGCCCTTCGGGCACAGATACGCAGTATTTT. Protein product: CASSPSGTDTQYF.

This clone has a single count. The rearrangement joins TRBV13 to TRBJ2-5; 12 bases align to TRBD2. This CDR3 is 17 amino acids long. Germline V CDR1 and CDR2: PRHDT, FYEKMQ (reference sequence). The trim removed 5 bases at V and 1 base at J, leaving 8 bases unmatched. The chain's CDR3 is CASSGTSGFPIQETQYF. DNA for the CDR3: TGTGCCAGCAGCGGGACTAGCGGGTTTCCAATCCAAGAGACCCAGTACTTC.

The rearrangement joins TRBV5-1 to TRBJ1-2, with D uncertain. The CDR3 length is 12 residues. Germline V gene sequence: CDR1 SGHRS, CDR2 YFSETQ. V was clipped by 4 bases and J by 6 bases, with 10 bases between them. CDR3 DNA: TGCGCCAGCAGCCTTCCCAGCGATGGCTACACCTTC. This gives the protein CASSLPSDGYTF.

The rearrangement uses TRBV27 and TRBJ1-1; TRBD1 might be the D (6 bases). The CDR3 runs to 14 residues. The V end lost 4 bases, the J end lost 3 bases, and 12 bases lay between the germline ends. The germline gives CDR1 MNHEY, CDR2 SMNVEV (reference sequence). The CDR3 loop reads CASSWGPGHTEAFF. The CDR3 region has the DNA TGTGCCAGCAGTTGGGGGCCGGGGCACACTGAAGCTTTCTTT.

This clone was detected once. The chain uses TRBV19 and TRBJ2-5; the D gene is possibly TRBD1 (6 bases). In germline, CDR1 is LNHDA, CDR2 SQIVND (reference sequence). This CDR3 is built from 15 residues. V lost 5 bases to trimming and J lost 0 bases, with 13 bases between them. The chain's CDR3 is CASSPRTEYQETQYF. CDR3 DNA: TGTGCCAGTAGTCCCCGGACAGAGTACCAAGAGACCCAGTACTTC.

This clone was seen once. The chain is built from TRBV7-9 and TRBJ2-7; TRBD2 matches at 11 bases. This CDR3 comprises 17 residues. V was clipped by 5 bases and J by 2 bases; unmatched bases: 11. The V gene's germline CDR1 is SEHNR and CDR2 FQNEAQ (reference sequence). The DNA for the CDR3 is TGTGCCAGCAGCGGGATAGGGCTAGCGGGAGGCCCCTACGAGCAGTACTTC. This translates into CASSGIGLAGGPYEQYF.

This sequence joins TRBV21-1 and TRBJ2-7; the table's D gene call, TRBD1, was not cross checked with the DNA. TRBV21-1 is termed a pseudogene. CDR3 length: 15 amino acids. CDR3 sequence (DNA): TGTGCCAGCAGTCCCGGTGACAGGCAGGCCTACGAGCAGTACTTC. Residues: CASSPGDRQAYEQYF.

The chain links TRBV2 to TRBJ2-7; 9 positions agree with TRBD2. The CDR3 sequence is 15 residues long. Germline CDR1 is SNHLY and CDR2 is FYNNEI. V was pared by 5 bases and J by 3 bases, with 8 bases of the junction left unmatched. CDR3 loop: CASSPTSGGLYEQYF. For the CDR3, the DNA is TGTGCCAGCAGTCCGACTAGCGGAGGCCTCTACGAGCAGTACTTC.

The V and J genes are TRBV7-9 and TRBJ2-1, with D possibly being TRBD1 or TRBD2 (7 bases each). CDR3 length equals 12 residues. V was cut by 3 bases and J by 12 bases, with 12 bases left in between. CDR1 and CDR2 from the germline V gene are SEHNR and FQNEAQ (reference sequence). CDR3 in DNA: TGTGCCAGCAGCTTTGACAGGGAGGGGCAGTTCTTC. It encodes CASSFDREGQFF.

The chain recombines TRBV5-4 with TRBJ1-2; 8 positions match TRBD1. CDR3 size: 15 residues. Losses at the gene ends were 5 bases for V and 3 bases for J; bases not matched to a gene: 9. From germline, CDR1 is SGHNT and CDR2 YYREEE (reference sequence). CDR3 in DNA: TGTGCCAGCAGACATAACAGGGGGAGGGACTATGGCTACACCTTC. It encodes CASRHNRGRDYGYTF.

This chain joins TRBV5-6 and TRBJ2-5; D gene uncertain. The germline V gene encodes CDR1 SGHDT and CDR2 YYEEEE. V was pared by 2 bases and J by 1 base, with 9 bases between. The CDR3 consists of 14 residues. The chain's CDR3 is CASSFSLLQETQYF. CDR3 DNA: TGTGCCAGCAGCTTCAGTCTACTCCAAGAGACCCAGTACTTC. Looking up the rest from reference TRBV5-6 and TRBJ2-5 gives the full variable domain: DAGVTQSPTHLIKTRGQQVTLRCSPKSGHDTVSWYQQALGQGPQFIFQYYEEEERQRGNFPDRFSGHQFPNYSSELNVNALLLGDSALYLCASSFSLLQETQYFGPGTRLLVL.

The chain joins TRBV5-1 to TRBJ1-1; TRBD1 aligns across 10 bases. Germline V gene lookup returns CDR1 SGHRS and CDR2 YFSETQ. The CDR3 runs to 15 residues. V lost 3 bases, J lost 0 bases, and 2 bases stayed unmatched. Here the CDR3 reads CASSWGQGMNTEAFF. The CDR3 DNA reads as TGCGCCAGCAGCTGGGGACAGGGGATGAACACTGAAGCTTTCTTT.

The J gene is TRBJ1-1, the V gene TRBV5-1; D gene uncertain. CDR1 and CDR2 (germline): SGHRS, YFSETQ. V lost 0 bases and J lost 6, with 15 bases in between. The CDR3 is 15 residues long. DNA for the CDR3: TGCGCCAGCAGCTTGGAATTCGGGCTAGGAGCTGAAGCTTTCTTT. Encoded protein: CASSLEFGLGAEAFF. The full variable domain, with the rest looked up from reference TRBV5-1 and TRBJ1-1, is KAGVTQTPRYLIKTRGQQVTLSCSPISGHRSVSWYQQTPGQGLQFLFEYFSETQRNKGNFPGRFSGRQFSNSRSEMNVSTLELGDSALYLCASSLEFGLGAEAFFGQGTRLTVV.

This chain connects TRBV11-2 to TRBJ2-7, with D possibly TRBD2 on 5 matching bases. This CDR3 comprises 14 residues. Trimming took off 5 bases at V and 4 bases at J, with 15 bases between the two ends. Germline assignment: CDR1 SGHAT and CDR2 FQNNGV. The CDR3 DNA sequence: TGTGCCAGCAGCCTACCCGCAGACTATTACGAGCAGTACTTC. It encodes CASSLPADYYEQYF.

J is TRBJ2-1 and V is TRBV4-3, with 9 bases lining up with TRBD2. This CDR3 spans 18 amino acids. The J segment lost 5 bases and the V segment lost 0 bases, leaving 11 bases of the junction unmatched. Germline-derived CDR1 and CDR2 are LGHNA and YSLEER. The CDR3 sequence: CASSQDSELAGYHNEQFF. In DNA form, the CDR3 reads TGCGCCAGCAGCCAAGACTCTGAGCTAGCGGGGTACCACAATGAGCAGTTCTTC.

The V call is TRBV9, the J call TRBJ1-6, with TRBD1 as a possible D gene (5 bases). The germline V gene encodes CDR1 SGDLS and CDR2 YYNGEE. The CDR3 runs to 14 residues. V was cut by 3 bases and J by 10 bases, with 14 bases left in between. CDR3 sequence reads: CASSDAFGGSPLHF. DNA of the CDR3: TGTGCCAGCAGCGACGCATTCGGGGGGTCACCCCTCCACTTT. The full variable domain, rest sourced from reference TRBV9 and TRBJ1-6, is DSGVTQTPKHLITATGQRVTLRCSPRSGDLSVYWYQQSLDQGLQFLIQYYNGEERAKGNILERFSAQQFPDLHSELNLSSLELGDSALYFCASSDAFGGSPLHFGNGTRLTVT.

The rearrangement uses TRBV6-6 and TRBJ2-7; 7 nucleotides agree with TRBD2. CDR1 is MNHNY, CDR2 SVGAGI, per germline (reference sequence). V lost 2 bases, J lost 5 bases, and 9 bases stayed unmatched. The CDR3 consists of 15 residues. The CDR3 nucleotides read TGTGCCAGCAGTTACGGAATAGCGGGCCCCAACGAGCAGTACTTC. Translated, it gives CASSYGIAGPNEQYF.

The V call is TRBV27, the J call TRBJ2-1; 13 positions agree with TRBD2. Germline loops: CDR1 MNHEY, CDR2 SMNVEV (reference sequence). J gave up 7 bases and V 4 bases, and 10 bases lay outside the gene matches. The CDR3 sequence is 17 residues long. The DNA for the CDR3 is TGTGCCAGCAGTTCCATTGGGACTAGCGGGATTAAGAATGAGCAGTTCTTC. It specifies CASSSIGTSGIKNEQFF.

The chain has TRBV9 and TRBJ1-2; 7 nucleotides align to TRBD1. CDR3 length: 13 amino acids. J lost 8 bases, V lost 5 bases, and 9 bases had no gene match. Germline CDR1 reads SGDLS; CDR2 reads YYNGEE. CDR3 DNA sequence: TGTGCCAGCAGTGGACAGGCCCCGGGAGGCTACACCTTC. Its translation: CASSGQAPGGYTF. Full variable domain (missing parts from reference TRBV9 and TRBJ1-2): DSGVTQTPKHLITATGQRVTLRCSPRSGDLSVYWYQQSLDQGLQFLIQYYNGEERAKGNILERFSAQQFPDLHSELNLSSLELGDSALYFCASSGQAPGGYTFGSGTRLTVV.

This clone was counted a single time. V and J are TRBV7-3 and TRBJ2-3; a weak D match, TRBD2 (6 bases). The CDR3 loop spans 15 amino acids. The ends were cut back, 5 bases at V and 0 bases at J, with 12 bases in the middle. Germline-derived CDR1 and CDR2 are SGHTA and FQGTGA. CDR3 amino acids: CASSVGTVSTDTQYF. The CDR3 DNA sequence: TGTGCCAGCAGCGTAGGGACTGTAAGCACAGATACGCAGTATTTT.

This clone has just one count. This chain links TRBV27 with TRBJ2-3; D is ambiguous. The CDR3 is 16 residues long. The V end lost 6 bases, the J end lost 2 bases, and 18 bases lay between the germline ends. Germline lookup yields CDR1 MNHEY and CDR2 SMNVEV (reference sequence). The chain's CDR3 is CASSWGIVGTTDTQYF. The CDR3 DNA sequence: TGTGCCAGCAGCTGGGGAATAGTGGGAACCACAGATACGCAGTATTTT.

The chain joins TRBV5-8 to TRBJ2-1; 9 bases are shared with TRBD2. Trimming at V came to 0 bases and at J to 6 bases, leaving 7 bases not matched to a gene. The length of the CDR3 is 16 residues. Germline CDR1 and CDR2: SGHTS and YDEGEE. For the CDR3, the DNA is TGTGCCAGCAGCTTGGTGTGGCGGGGGGGCGGCAATGAGCAGTTCTTC. This sequence encodes CASSLVWRGGGNEQFF.

This chain joins TRBV25-1 and TRBJ1-2, with TRBD1 identical over 10 bases. After removal of 6 bases from V and 8 bases from J, the junction contained 6 bases not matched to a gene. The CDR3 runs 13 residues. Germline V gives CDR1 MGHDK, CDR2 SYGVNS. Here the CDR3 reads CASREDRGSGYTF. Written as DNA, the CDR3 is TGTGCCAGCAGGGAGGACAGGGGGAGCGGCTACACCTTC.

This CDR3 reads CASSSPPQAIGNTIYF. In nucleotides, the CDR3 is TGTGCCAGCAGCTCCCCCCCACAGGCAATAGGGAACACCATATATTTT. The chain uses TRBV28 and TRBJ1-3; possibly TRBD1 for D (5 bases). Germline V gives CDR1 MDHEN, CDR2 SYDVKM. The germline V and J ends were trimmed by 6 bases and 7 bases, with 22 bases remaining between them. The CDR3 is made up of 16 amino acids.

This clone appeared once. The chain combines TRBV28 with TRBJ1-5; 7 bases align to TRBD1. With 3 bases clipped from V and 7 bases from J, the junction kept 6 bases outside the gene matches. Germline loops: CDR1 MDHEN, CDR2 SYDVKM. CDR3 length: 14 amino acids. The CDR3 DNA is TGTGCCAGCAGTTTGCGACAGGGTCAACAGCCCCAGCATTTT. It specifies CASSLRQGQQPQHF.

V usage is TRBV7-8 and J usage is TRBJ2-7; D ambiguous. This CDR3 comprises 14 residues. Trimming stripped 2 bases from V and 2 bases from J, with 10 bases between. Germline values: CDR1 SGHVS, CDR2 FQNEAQ. CDR3 region: CASSLSGWAYEQYF. DNA of the CDR3: TGTGCCAGCAGCTTATCGGGTTGGGCCTACGAGCAGTACTTC. Combining the CDR3 with reference TRBV7-8 and TRBJ2-7 gives the whole variable domain GAGVSQSPRYKVAKRGQDVALRCDPISGHVSLFWYQQALGQGPEFLTYFQNEAQLDKSGLPSDRFFAERPEGSVSTLKIQRTQQEDSAVYLCASSLSGWAYEQYFGPGTRLTVT.

This clone was detected only once. The rearrangement uses TRBV4-3 and TRBJ2-5; no definite D call. Germline CDR1 LGHNA, CDR2 YSLEER. The CDR3 totals 16 residues. Trimming removed 1 base from V and 0 bases from J, with 12 bases in between. The CDR3 spells CASSQAAIGYQETQYF. The CDR3 nucleotides read TGCGCCAGCAGCCAAGCGGCCATAGGGTACCAAGAGACCCAGTACTTC.

The genes are TRBV2 and TRBJ2-7; 9 bases are shared with TRBD2. The CDR3 sequence is 17 residues long. From germline, CDR1 is SNHLY and CDR2 FYNNEI. Losses at the gene ends were 2 bases for V and 4 bases for J; bases not matched to a gene: 12. CDR3 sequence: CASSENGIAGEIYEQYF. The CDR3 DNA sequence: TGTGCCAGCAGTGAAAATGGAATAGCGGGGGAAATTTACGAGCAGTACTTC.